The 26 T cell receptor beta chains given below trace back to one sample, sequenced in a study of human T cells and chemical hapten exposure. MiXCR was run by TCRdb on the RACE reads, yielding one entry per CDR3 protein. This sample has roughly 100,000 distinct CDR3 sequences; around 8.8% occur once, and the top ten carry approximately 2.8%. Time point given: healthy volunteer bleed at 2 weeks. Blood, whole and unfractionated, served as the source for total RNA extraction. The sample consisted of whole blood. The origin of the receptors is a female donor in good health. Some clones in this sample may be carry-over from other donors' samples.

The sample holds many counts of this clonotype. The CDR3 DNA reads TGCAGCGTGGAGGGACAGGGGGCTGGTGGCTACACCTTC. Its protein product is CSVEGQGAGGYTF. The chain couples TRBV29-1 to TRBJ1-2; 12 bases line up with TRBD1. The CDR3 totals 13 residues. In germline, CDR1 is SQVTM, CDR2 ANQGSEA. V trimming: 6 bases; J trimming: 7 bases; junction bases outside the gene matches: 6. Variable domain in full (rest from reference TRBV29-1 and TRBJ1-2): SAVISQKPSRDICQRGTSLTIQCQVDSQVTMMFWYRQQPGQSLTLIATANQGSEATYESGFVIDKFPISRPNLTFSTLTVSNMSPEDSSIYLCSVEGQGAGGYTFGSGTRLTVV.

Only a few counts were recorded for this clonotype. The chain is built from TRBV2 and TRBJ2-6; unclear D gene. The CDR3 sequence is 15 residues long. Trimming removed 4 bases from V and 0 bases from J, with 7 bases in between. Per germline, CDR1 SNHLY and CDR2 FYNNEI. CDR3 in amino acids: CASSGSVSGANVLTF. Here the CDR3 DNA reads TGTGCCAGCAGTGGATCGGTCTCTGGGGCCAACGTCCTGACTTTC.

The CDR3 region is CASSPREGLVDEQYF. CDR3 in DNA: TGCGCCAGCAGCCCCCGGGAGGGTTTAGTCGACGAGCAGTACTTC. The gene calls are TRBV5-1 and TRBJ2-7; 8 positions agree with TRBD2. Germline CDR1 reads SGHRS; CDR2 reads YFSETQ. The CDR3 covers 15 residues. The ends lost 4 bases at V and 5 bases at J; junction bases unmatched: 11. Variable domain in full (rest from reference TRBV5-1 and TRBJ2-7): KAGVTQTPRYLIKTRGQQVTLSCSPISGHRSVSWYQQTPGQGLQFLFEYFSETQRNKGNFPGRFSGRQFSNSRSEMNVSTLELGDSALYLCASSPREGLVDEQYFGPGTRLTVT.

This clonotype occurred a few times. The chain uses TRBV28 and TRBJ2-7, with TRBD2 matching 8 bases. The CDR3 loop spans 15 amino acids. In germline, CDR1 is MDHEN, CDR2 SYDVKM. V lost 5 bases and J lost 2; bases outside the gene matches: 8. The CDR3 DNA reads TGTGCCAGCAGTCCGATTAGCGGGACTACCTACGAGCAGTACTTC. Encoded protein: CASSPISGTTYEQYF. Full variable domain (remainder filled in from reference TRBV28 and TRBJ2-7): DVKVTQSSRYLVKRTGEKVFLECVQDMDHENMFWYRQDPGLGLRLIYFSYDVKMKEKGDIPEGYSVSREKKERFSLILESASTNQTSMYLCASSPISGTTYEQYFGPGTRLTVT.

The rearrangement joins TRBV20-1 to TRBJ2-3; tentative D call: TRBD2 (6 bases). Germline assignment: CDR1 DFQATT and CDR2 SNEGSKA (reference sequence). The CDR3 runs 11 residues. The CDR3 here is CGSSGTDTQYF. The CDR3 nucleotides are TGCGGATCTAGCGGCACAGATACGCAGTATTTT.

This CDR3 reads CASRIGVTDTQYF. The CDR3 DNA reads as TGTGCCAGCAGAATTGGGGTCACAGATACGCAGTATTTT. The chain has TRBV28 and TRBJ2-3; D call uncertain. The CDR3 runs to 13 residues. Germline V CDR1 and CDR2: MDHEN, SYDVKM. V was cut by 6 bases and J by 2 bases, with 9 bases left in between.

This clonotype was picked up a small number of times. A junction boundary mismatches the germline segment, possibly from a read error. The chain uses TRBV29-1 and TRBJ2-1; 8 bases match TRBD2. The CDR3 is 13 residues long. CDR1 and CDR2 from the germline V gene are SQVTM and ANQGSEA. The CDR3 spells CSFEEEGLAGGFF. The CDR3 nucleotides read TGCAGCTTTGAAGAAGAGGGGCTAGCGGGTGGGTTCTTC.

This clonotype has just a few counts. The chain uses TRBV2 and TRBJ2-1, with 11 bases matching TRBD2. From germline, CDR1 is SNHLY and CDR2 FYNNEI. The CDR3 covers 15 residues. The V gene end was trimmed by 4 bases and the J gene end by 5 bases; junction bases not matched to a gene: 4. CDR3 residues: CASSVGTSGDNEQFF. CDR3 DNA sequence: TGTGCCAGCAGTGTCGGGACTAGCGGAGACAATGAGCAGTTCTTC. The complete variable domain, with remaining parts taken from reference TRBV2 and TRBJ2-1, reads EPEVTQTPSHQVTQMGQEVILRCVPISNHLYFYWYRQILGQKVEFLVSFYNNEISEKSEIFDDQFSVERPDGSNFTLKIRSTKLEDSAMYFCASSVGTSGDNEQFFGPGTRLTVL.

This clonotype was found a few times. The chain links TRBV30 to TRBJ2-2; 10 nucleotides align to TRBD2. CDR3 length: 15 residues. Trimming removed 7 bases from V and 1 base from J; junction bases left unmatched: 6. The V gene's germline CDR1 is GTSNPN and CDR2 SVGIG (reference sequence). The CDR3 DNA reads TGTGCCTCTCCTCCTAGCGGGAGGAACACCGGGGAGCTGTTTTTT. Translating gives CASPPSGRNTGELFF.

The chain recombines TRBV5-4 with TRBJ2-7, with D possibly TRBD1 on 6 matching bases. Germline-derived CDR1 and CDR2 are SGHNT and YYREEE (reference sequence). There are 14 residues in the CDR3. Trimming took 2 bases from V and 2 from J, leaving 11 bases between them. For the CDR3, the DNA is TGTGCCAGCAGCTTATGGACAGACGCCTACGAGCAGTACTTC. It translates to CASSLWTDAYEQYF. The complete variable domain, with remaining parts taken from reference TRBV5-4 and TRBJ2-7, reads ETGVTQSPTHLIKTRGQQVTLRCSSQSGHNTVSWYQQALGQGPQFIFQYYREEENGRGNFPPRFSGLQFPNYSSELNVNALELDDSALYLCASSLWTDAYEQYFGPGTRLTVT.

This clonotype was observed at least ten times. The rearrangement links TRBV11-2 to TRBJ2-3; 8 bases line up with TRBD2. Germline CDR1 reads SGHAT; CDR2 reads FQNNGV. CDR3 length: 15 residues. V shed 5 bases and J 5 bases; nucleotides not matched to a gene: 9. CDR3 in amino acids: CASSAFQRELDTQYF. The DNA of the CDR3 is TGTGCCAGCAGCGCATTCCAGCGGGAGTTAGATACGCAGTATTTT.

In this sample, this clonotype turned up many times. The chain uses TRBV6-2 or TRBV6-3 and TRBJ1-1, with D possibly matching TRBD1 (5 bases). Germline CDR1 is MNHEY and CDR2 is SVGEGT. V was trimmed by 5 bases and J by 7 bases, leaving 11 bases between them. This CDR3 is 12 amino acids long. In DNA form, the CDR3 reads TGTGCCAGCAGTAATCAGGGAATTGAAGCTTTCTTT. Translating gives CASSNQGIEAFF.

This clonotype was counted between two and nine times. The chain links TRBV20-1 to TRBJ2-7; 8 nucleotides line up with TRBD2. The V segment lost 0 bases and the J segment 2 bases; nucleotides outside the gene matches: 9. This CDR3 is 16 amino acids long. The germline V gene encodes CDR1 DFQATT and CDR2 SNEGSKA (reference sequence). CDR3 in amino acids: CSARDLGLAGPYEQYF. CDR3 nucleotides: TGCAGTGCTAGAGATCTAGGGTTAGCGGGACCCTACGAGCAGTACTTC.

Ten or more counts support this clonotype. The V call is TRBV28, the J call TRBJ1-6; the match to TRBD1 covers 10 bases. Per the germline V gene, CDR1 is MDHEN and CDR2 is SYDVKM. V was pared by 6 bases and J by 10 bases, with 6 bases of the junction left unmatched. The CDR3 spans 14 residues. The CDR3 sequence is CASRGQGEVSPLHF. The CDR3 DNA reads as TGTGCCAGCAGAGGACAGGGGGAAGTCTCACCCCTCCACTTT.

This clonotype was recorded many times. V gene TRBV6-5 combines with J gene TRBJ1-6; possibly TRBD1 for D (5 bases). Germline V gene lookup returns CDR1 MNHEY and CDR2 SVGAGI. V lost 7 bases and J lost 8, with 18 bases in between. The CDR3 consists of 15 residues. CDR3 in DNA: TGTGCCAGCACCACCGGGTGGGGGATCGATTCACCCCTCCACTTT. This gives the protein CASTTGWGIDSPLHF.

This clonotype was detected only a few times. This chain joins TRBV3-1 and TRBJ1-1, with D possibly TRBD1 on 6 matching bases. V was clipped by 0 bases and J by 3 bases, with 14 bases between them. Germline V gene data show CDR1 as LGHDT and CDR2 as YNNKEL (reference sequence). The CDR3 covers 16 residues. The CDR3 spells CASSQDPETGYTEAFF. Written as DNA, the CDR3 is TGTGCCAGCAGCCAAGATCCGGAGACAGGTTACACTGAAGCTTTCTTT.

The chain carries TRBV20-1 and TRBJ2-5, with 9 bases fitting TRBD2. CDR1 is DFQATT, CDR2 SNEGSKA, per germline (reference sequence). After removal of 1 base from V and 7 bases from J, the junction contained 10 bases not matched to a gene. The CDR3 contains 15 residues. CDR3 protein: CSARVDSGRYGTQYF. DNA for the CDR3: TGCAGTGCTAGAGTGGATAGCGGGAGATATGGGACCCAGTACTTC.

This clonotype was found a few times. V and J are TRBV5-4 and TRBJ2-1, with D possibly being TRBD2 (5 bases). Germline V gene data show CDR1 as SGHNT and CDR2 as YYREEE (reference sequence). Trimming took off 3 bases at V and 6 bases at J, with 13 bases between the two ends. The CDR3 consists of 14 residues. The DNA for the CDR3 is TGTGCCAGCAGCTCGGGCGGGTCTTTCAATGAGCAGTTCTTC. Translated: CASSSGGSFNEQFF.

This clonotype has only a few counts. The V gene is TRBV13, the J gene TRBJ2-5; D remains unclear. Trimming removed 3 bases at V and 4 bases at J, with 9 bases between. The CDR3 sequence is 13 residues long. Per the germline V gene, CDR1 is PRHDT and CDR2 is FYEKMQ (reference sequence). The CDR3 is CASSLGPPETQYF. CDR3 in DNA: TGTGCCAGCAGCTTGGGCCCCCCAGAGACCCAGTACTTC.

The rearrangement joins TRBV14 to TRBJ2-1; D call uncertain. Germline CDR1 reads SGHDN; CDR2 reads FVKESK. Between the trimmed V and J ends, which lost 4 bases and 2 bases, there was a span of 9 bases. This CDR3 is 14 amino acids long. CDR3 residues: CASSPLFAYNEQFF. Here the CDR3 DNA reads TGTGCCAGCAGCCCCCTATTCGCCTACAATGAGCAGTTCTTC.

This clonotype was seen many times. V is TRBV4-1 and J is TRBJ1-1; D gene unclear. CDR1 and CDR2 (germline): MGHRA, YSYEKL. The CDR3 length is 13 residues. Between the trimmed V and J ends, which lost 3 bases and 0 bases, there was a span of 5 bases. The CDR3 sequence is CASSHPLNTEAFF. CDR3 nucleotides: TGCGCCAGCAGCCACCCCCTGAACACTGAAGCTTTCTTT.

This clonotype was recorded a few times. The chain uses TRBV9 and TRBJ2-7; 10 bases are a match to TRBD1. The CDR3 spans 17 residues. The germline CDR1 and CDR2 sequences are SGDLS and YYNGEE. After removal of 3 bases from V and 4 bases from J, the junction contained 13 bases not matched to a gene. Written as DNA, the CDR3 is TGTGCCAGCAGCGCGGCGGACCTTACGGGACAGGGGTACGAGCAGTACTTC. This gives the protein CASSAADLTGQGYEQYF. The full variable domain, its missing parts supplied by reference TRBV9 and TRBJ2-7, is DSGVTQTPKHLITATGQRVTLRCSPRSGDLSVYWYQQSLDQGLQFLIQYYNGEERAKGNILERFSAQQFPDLHSELNLSSLELGDSALYFCASSAADLTGQGYEQYFGPGTRLTVT.

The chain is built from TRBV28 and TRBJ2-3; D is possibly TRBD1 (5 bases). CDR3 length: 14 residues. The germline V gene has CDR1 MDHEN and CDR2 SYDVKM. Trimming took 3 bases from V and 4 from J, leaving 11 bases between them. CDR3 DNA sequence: TGTGCCAGCAGTTTCTGGCAGGGCCCAGATACGCAGTATTTT. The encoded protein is CASSFWQGPDTQYF.

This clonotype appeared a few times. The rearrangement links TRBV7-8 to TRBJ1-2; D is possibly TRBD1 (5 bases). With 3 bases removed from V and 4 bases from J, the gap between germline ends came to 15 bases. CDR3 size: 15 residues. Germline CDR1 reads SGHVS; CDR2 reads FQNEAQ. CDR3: CASSLTRQSSYGYTF. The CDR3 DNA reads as TGTGCCAGCAGCTTGACCAGACAGAGTTCCTATGGCTACACCTTC.

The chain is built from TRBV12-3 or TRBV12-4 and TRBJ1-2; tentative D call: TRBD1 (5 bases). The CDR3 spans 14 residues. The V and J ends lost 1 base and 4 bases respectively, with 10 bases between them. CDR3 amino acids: CASSLGGGSYGYTF. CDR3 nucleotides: TGTGCCAGCAGTTTAGGCGGGGGGAGCTATGGCTACACCTTC.

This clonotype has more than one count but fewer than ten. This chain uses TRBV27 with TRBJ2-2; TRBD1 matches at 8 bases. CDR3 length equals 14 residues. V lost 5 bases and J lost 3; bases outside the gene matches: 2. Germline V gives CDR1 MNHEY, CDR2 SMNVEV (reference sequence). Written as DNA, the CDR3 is TGTGCCAGCAGTCGGGACAGGCACACCGGGGAGCTGTTTTTT. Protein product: CASSRDRHTGELFF.